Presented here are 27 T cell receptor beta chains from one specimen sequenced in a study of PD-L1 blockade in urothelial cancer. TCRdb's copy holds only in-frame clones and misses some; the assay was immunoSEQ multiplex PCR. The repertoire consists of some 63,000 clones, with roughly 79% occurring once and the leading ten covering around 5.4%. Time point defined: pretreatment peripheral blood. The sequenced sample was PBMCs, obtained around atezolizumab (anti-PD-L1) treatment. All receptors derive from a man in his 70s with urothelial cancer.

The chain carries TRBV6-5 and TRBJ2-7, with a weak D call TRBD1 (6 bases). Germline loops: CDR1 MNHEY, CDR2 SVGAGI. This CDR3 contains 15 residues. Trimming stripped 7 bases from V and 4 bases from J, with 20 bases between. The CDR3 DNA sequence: TGTGCCAGCAAAATCGGAACAGGGCTAACTTACGAGCAGTACTTC. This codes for CASKIGTGLTYEQYF.

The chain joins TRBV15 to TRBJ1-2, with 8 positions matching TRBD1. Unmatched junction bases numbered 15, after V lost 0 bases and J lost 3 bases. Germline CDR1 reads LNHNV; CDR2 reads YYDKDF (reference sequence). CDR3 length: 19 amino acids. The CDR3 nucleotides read TGTGCCACCAGCAGAGATGGGGGAGGTCCAGGGGGCGCCGACTATGGCTACACCTTC. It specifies CATSRDGGGPGGADYGYTF.

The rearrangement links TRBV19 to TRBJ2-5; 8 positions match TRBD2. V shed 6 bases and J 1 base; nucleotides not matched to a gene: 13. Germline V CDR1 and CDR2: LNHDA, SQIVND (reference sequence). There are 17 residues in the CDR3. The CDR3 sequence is CASSTLASGRAQETQYF. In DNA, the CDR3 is TGTGCCAGTAGCACCCTTGCAAGCGGGAGAGCCCAAGAGACCCAGTACTTC.

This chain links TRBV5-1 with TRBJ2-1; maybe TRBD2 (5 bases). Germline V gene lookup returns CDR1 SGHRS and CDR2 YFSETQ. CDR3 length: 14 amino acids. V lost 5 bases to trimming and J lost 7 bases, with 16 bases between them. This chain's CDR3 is CASSLGQRGNEQFF. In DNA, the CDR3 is TGCGCCAGCAGTCTAGGCCAACGCGGGAATGAGCAGTTCTTC.

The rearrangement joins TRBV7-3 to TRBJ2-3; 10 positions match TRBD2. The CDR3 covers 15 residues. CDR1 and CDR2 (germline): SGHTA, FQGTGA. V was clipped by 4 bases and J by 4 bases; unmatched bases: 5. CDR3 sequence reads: CASSSAGGRADTQYF. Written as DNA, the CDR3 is TGTGCCAGCAGCTCAGCGGGAGGGAGGGCAGATACGCAGTATTTT.

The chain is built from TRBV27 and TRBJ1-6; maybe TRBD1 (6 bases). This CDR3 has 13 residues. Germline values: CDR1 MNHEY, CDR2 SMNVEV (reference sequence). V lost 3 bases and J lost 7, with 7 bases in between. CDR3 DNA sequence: TGTGCCAGCAGTTTCGACAGGAATTCACCCCTCCACTTT. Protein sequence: CASSFDRNSPLHF.

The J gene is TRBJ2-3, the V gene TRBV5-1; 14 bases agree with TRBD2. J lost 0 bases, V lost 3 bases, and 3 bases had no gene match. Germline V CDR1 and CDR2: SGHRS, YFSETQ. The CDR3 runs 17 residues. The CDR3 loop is CASSWGLAGVSTDTQYF. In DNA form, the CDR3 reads TGCGCCAGCAGCTGGGGACTAGCGGGAGTGAGCACAGATACGCAGTATTTT.

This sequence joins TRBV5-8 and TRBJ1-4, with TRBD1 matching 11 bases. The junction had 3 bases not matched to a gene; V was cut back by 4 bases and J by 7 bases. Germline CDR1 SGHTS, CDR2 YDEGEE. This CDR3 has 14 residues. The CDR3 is CASSPDRGREKLFF. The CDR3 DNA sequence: TGTGCCAGCAGCCCGGACAGGGGGCGTGAAAAACTGTTTTTT. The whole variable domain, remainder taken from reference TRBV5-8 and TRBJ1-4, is EAGVTQSPTHLIKTRGQQATLRCSPISGHTSVYWYQQALGLGLQFLLWYDEGEERNRGNFPPRFSGRQFPNYSSELNVNALELEDSALYLCASSPDRGREKLFFGSGTQLSVL.

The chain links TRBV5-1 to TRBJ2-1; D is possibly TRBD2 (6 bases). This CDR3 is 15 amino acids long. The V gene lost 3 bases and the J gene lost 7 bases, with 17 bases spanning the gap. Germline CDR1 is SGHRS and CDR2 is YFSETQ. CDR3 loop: CASSSWTPRGNEQFF. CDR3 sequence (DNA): TGCGCCAGCAGCTCATGGACTCCACGGGGGAATGAGCAGTTCTTC.

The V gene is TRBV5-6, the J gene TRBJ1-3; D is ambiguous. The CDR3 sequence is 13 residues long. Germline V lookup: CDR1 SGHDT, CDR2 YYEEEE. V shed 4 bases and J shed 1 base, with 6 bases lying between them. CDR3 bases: TGTGCCAGCAGCCCCCCTTCTGGAAACACCATATATTTT. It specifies CASSPPSGNTIYF.

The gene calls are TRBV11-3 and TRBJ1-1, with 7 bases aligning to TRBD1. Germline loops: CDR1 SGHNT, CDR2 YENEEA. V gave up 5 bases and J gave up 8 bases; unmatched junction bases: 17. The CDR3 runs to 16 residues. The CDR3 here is CASSGSRGTVVGEAFF. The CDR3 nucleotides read TGTGCCAGCAGCGGATCACGTGGGACAGTCGTTGGCGAAGCTTTCTTT.

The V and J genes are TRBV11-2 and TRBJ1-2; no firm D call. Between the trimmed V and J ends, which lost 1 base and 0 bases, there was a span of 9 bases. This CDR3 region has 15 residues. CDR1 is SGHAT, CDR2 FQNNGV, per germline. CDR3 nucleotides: TGTGCCAGCAGCTTAGGGGCCTTAGCTAACTATGGCTACACCTTC. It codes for CASSLGALANYGYTF. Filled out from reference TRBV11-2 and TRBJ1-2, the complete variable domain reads EAGVAQSPRYKIIEKRQSVAFWCNPISGHATLYWYQQILGQGPKLLIQFQNNGVVDDSQLPKDRFSAERLKGVDSTLKIQPAKLEDSAVYLCASSLGALANYGYTFGSGTRLTVV.

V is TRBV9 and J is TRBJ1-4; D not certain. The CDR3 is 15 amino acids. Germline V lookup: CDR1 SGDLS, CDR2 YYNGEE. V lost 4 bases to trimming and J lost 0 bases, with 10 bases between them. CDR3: CASSSLSATNEKLFF. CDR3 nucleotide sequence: TGTGCCAGCAGCTCATTAAGCGCAACTAATGAAAAACTGTTTTTT. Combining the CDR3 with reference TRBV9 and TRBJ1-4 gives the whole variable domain DSGVTQTPKHLITATGQRVTLRCSPRSGDLSVYWYQQSLDQGLQFLIQYYNGEERAKGNILERFSAQQFPDLHSELNLSSLELGDSALYFCASSSLSATNEKLFFGSGTQLSVL.

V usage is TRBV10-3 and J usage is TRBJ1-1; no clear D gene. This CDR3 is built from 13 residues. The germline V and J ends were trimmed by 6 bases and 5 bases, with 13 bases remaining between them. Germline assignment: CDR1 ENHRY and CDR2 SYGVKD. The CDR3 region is CAISPTEMTEAFF. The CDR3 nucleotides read TGTGCCATCAGCCCAACAGAAATGACTGAAGCTTTCTTT.

Written as DNA, the CDR3 is TGTGCCAGCAGCTTACTAGGCGGGACTAGCGGGGCTCTCAAGGGAGAGACCCAGTACTTC. Its protein is CASSLLGGTSGALKGETQYF. This chain uses TRBV5-5 with TRBJ2-5, with TRBD2 matching over 13 bases. The junction had 17 bases not matched to a gene; V was cut back by 2 bases and J by 4 bases. The germline gives CDR1 SGHKS, CDR2 YYEKEE (reference sequence). The CDR3 is 20 amino acids. Supplemented by reference TRBV5-5 and TRBJ2-5, the full variable domain reads DAGVTQSPTHLIKTRGQQVTLRCSPISGHKSVSWYQQVLGQGPQFIFQYYEKEERGRGNFPDRFSARQFPNYSSELNVNALLLGDSALYLCASSLLGGTSGALKGETQYFGPGTRLLVL.

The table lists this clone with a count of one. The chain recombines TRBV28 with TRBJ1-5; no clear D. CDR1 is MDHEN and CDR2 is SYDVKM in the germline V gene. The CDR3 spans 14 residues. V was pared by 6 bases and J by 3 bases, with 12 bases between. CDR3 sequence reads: CASRRMANNQPQHF. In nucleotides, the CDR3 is TGTGCCAGCAGACGTATGGCCAACAATCAGCCCCAGCATTTT. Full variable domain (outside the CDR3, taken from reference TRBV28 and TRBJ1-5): DVKVTQSSRYLVKRTGEKVFLECVQDMDHENMFWYRQDPGLGLRLIYFSYDVKMKEKGDIPEGYSVSREKKERFSLILESASTNQTSMYLCASRRMANNQPQHFGDGTRLSIL.

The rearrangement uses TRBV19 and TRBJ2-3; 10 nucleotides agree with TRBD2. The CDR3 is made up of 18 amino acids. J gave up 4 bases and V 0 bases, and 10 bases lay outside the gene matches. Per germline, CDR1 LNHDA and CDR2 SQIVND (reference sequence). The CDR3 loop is CASSIDFPSGSGADTQYF. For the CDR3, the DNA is TGTGCCAGTAGTATAGATTTTCCTAGCGGGAGTGGAGCAGATACGCAGTATTTT.

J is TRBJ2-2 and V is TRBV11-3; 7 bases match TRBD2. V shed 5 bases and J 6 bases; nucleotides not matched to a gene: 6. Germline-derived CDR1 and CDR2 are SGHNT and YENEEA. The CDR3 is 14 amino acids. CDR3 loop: CASSTGLLSGELFF. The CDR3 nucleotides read TGTGCCAGCAGCACGGGACTACTTTCCGGGGAGCTGTTTTTT. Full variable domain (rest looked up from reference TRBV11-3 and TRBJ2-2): EAGVVQSPRYKIIEKKQPVAFWCNPISGHNTLYWYLQNLGQGPELLIRYENEEAVDDSQLPKDRFSAERLKGVDSTLKIQPAELGDSAVYLCASSTGLLSGELFFGEGSRLTVL.

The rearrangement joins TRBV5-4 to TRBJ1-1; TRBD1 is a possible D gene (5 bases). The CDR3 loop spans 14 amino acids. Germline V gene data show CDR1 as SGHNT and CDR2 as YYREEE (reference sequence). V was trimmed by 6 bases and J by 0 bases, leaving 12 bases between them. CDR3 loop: CASTWGLMNTEAFF. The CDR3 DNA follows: TGTGCCAGCACCTGGGGACTTATGAACACTGAAGCTTTCTTT.

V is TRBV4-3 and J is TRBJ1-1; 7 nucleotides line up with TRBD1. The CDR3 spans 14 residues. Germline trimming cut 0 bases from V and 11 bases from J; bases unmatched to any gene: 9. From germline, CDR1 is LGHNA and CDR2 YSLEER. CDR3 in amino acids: CASSQEGKGGRAFF. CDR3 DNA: TGCGCCAGCAGCCAAGAAGGGAAAGGGGGCAGGGCTTTCTTT.

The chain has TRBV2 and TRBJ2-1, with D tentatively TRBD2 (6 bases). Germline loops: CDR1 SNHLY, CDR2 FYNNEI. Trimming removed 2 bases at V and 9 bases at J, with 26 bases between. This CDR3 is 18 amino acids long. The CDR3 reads CASSEQPRGEGRNGEQFF. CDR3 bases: TGTGCCAGCAGTGAACAACCACGCGGGGAAGGTAGAAACGGTGAGCAGTTCTTC.

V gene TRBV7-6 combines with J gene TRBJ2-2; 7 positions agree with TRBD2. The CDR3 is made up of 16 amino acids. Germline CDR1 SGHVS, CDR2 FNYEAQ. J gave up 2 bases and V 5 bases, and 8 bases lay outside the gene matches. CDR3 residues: CASSDLGGSNTGELFF. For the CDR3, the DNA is TGTGCCAGCAGCGATCTGGGAGGGTCTAACACCGGGGAGCTGTTTTTT.

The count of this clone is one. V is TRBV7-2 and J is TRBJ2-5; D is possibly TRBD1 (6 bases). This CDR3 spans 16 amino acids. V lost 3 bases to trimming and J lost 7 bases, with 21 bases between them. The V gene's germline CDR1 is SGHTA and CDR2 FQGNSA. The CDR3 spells CASSFENQGFGGTQYF. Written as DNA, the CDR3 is TGTGCCAGCAGCTTCGAAAACCAGGGGTTTGGCGGGACCCAGTACTTC.

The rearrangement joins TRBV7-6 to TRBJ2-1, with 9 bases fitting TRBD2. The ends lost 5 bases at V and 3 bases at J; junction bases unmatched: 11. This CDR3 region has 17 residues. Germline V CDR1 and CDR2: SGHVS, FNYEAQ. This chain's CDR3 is CASSPHRLAENYNEQFF. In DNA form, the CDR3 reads TGTGCCAGCAGCCCCCATAGACTAGCGGAGAACTACAATGAGCAGTTCTTC.

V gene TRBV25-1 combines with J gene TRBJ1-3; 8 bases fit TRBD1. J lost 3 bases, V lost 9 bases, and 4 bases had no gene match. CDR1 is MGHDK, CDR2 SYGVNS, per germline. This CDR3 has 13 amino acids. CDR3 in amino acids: CASQTGVGNTIYF. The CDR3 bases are TGTGCCAGTCAGACAGGGGTTGGAAACACCATATATTTT.

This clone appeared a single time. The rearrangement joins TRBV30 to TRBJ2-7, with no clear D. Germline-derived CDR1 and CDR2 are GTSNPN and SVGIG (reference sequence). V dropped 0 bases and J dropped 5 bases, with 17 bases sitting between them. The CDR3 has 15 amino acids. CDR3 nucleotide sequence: TGTGCCTGGAGTGTACGTGGCAGGTATATGGACGAGCAGTACTTC. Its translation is CAWSVRGRYMDEQYF.

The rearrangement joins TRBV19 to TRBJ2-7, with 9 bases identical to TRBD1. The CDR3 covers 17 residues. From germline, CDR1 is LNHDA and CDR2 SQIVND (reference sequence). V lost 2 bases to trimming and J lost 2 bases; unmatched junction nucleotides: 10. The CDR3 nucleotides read TGTGCCAGTAGTATAAGGAGAGTGGGGGACAGGGCCTACGAGCAGTACTTC. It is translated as CASSIRRVGDRAYEQYF.